Given below is one T cell receptor (beta chain) in context. Its cognate antigen is unknown. The data are from a study of T-cell memory formation after mild COVID-19. Study information: TCR clusters showed largely donor specificity.

MiXCR, applied by TCRdb to the 5' RACE reads, yields one record per CDR3 protein. The sample includes approximately 580,000 distinct CDR3 sequences, about a fifth of them seen just once. With 3 bases removed from V and 3 bases from J, the gap between germline ends came to 14 bases. The CDR3 consists of 15 residues. Study-level points and caveats: Contracting clones from day 15 to 85 showed balanced CD4/CD8; later expanders favored CD4+.

This sequence was found in an adult woman who had mild COVID-19 (a few samples of this study predate the infection). Cell type and time point are not known. Sequences were obtained from PBMCs or a T cell subset sorted from them (not recorded which). V is TRBV12-3 or TRBV12-4 and J is TRBJ2-5; the D is unclear. The chain's CDR3 is CASSFVHLTEETQYF. The DNA of the CDR3 is TGTGCCAGCAGTTTCGTTCACCTCACCGAAGAGACCCAGTACTTC.